The 17 T cell receptor beta chains below all came from one sample that was sequenced in a study of circulating CD8 cells and anti-PD-1 response in melanoma. Using approximately 16 ng of total RNA, TCR libraries were made with the QIAseq Immune Repertoire TCR panel. TCRdb re-derived calls from the reads in MiXCR, one entry per CDR3 protein. The sample includes over a hundred distinct CDR3 sequences, approximately 13% seen only once; the top ten take 49%. Live CD3+CD8+TCRalphabeta+ cells were sorted into four subsets by PD-1 and/or TIGIT. The sequencing here drew on CD8+ T cells from PBMCs, taken at baseline or after one month of anti-PD-1 therapy (not recorded which). The receptors originated from a human donor with melanoma.

In its sample, this clonotype ranks as large. The junction does not match germline at one end; this may be a read error. The chain has TRBV7-7 and TRBJ1-1, with D maybe TRBD1 (5 bases). Germline V lookup: CDR1 SSHAT, CDR2 FNYEAQ (reference sequence). The CDR3 loop spans 15 amino acids. The CDR3 spells CASSLPGQGDTEAFF. CDR3 DNA: TGTGCTAGCAGCTTACCCGGCCAAGGGGACACTGAAGCTTTCTTT.

In this sample, this clonotype is medium-sized. A single base separates this from a much larger clone, so it may be a read error. The rearrangement links TRBV2 to TRBJ1-1; no clear D. The CDR3 spans 13 residues. The germline gives CDR1 SNHLY, CDR2 FYNNEI. V lost 11 bases and J lost 6, with 19 bases in between. The DNA for the CDR3 is TGTGCCGTCCTGGTCGGGGAAAGGTCTGAAGCTTTCTTT. Protein product: CAVLVGERSEAFF.

By sample fraction, this clonotype is medium-sized. The chain combines TRBV28 with TRBJ2-1; D may be TRBD1 (6 bases). The CDR3 spans 14 residues. From germline, CDR1 is MDHEN and CDR2 SYDVKM. Trimming stripped 3 bases from V and 3 bases from J, with 9 bases between. The CDR3 loop reads CASSFEGGYNEQFF. CDR3 in DNA: TGTGCCAGCAGTTTTGAAGGGGGCTACAATGAGCAGTTCTTC.

This clonotype qualifies as large. V gene TRBV30 combines with J gene TRBJ1-1; D remains unclear. Per germline, CDR1 GTSNPN and CDR2 SVGIG (reference sequence). V lost 1 base and J lost 1, with 4 bases in between. There are 12 residues in the CDR3. CDR3 amino acids: CAWSEENTEAFF. The DNA of the CDR3 is TGTGCCTGGAGTGAGGAGAACACTGAAGCTTTCTTT.

This clonotype counts as large. This chain links TRBV27 with TRBJ2-2; D gene ambiguous. Trimming took off 4 bases at V and 1 base at J, with 7 bases between the two ends. This CDR3 spans 14 amino acids. CDR1 and CDR2 from the germline V gene are MNHEY and SMNVEV (reference sequence). The CDR3 region has the DNA TGTGCCAGCAGTTCACACTTGAACACCGGGGAGCTGTTTTTT. This encodes CASSSHLNTGELFF.

In this sample, this clonotype is large. The chain employs TRBV20-1 and TRBJ2-7; perhaps D is TRBD1 or TRBD2 (5 bases each). The germline CDR1 and CDR2 sequences are DFQATT and SNEGSKA (reference sequence). V lost 3 bases and J lost 7, with 7 bases in between. The CDR3 runs to 10 residues. This CDR3 reads CSASEGEQYF. The DNA for the CDR3 is TGCAGTGCTAGTGAGGGGGAGCAGTACTTC.

Sample share makes this clonotype large. The V and J genes are TRBV19 and TRBJ2-1; tentative D call: TRBD2 (6 bases). The germline V gene has CDR1 LNHDA and CDR2 SQIVND (reference sequence). Between the trimmed V and J ends, which lost 4 bases and 0 bases, there was a span of 10 bases. The CDR3 contains 15 residues. DNA for the CDR3: TGTGCCAGTAGTAGTAGCGGTAGCTCCTACAATGAGCAGTTCTTC. This encodes CASSSSGSSYNEQFF.

In its sample, this clonotype ranks as large (0.1 to 1%). The chain uses TRBV2 and TRBJ2-1, with D unclear. Deletions cut 7 bases from V and 12 bases from J, with 10 bases between. The CDR3 length is 10 residues. The germline V gene has CDR1 SNHLY and CDR2 FYNNEI. DNA for the CDR3: TGTGCCAGCAAGGGTTTGCCGCAGTTCTTC. Amino acid sequence: CASKGLPQFF.

This clonotype was seen only once. This chain connects TRBV2 to TRBJ2-1; D is perhaps TRBD2 (5 bases). Germline V gene lookup returns CDR1 SNHLY and CDR2 FYNNEI. The CDR3 sequence is 15 residues long. With 11 bases removed from V and 8 bases from J, the gap between germline ends came to 25 bases. CDR3 nucleotide sequence: TGTGCCGGCATCAGGAGGCCGTCCCTTACGGATGAGCAGTTCTTC. Translating it yields CAGIRRPSLTDEQFF.

Of note for this clonotype: A read error may produce the germline difference seen at one junction end. The chain uses TRBV19 and TRBJ2-1; no definite D call. CDR3 length equals 13 residues. In germline, CDR1 is LNHDA, CDR2 SQIVND (reference sequence). The CDR3 sequence is CASSIVQSNKQFF. The CDR3 nucleotides are TGTGCCAGTAGTATAGTACAGAGCAATAAGCAGTTCTTC. The variable domain in full, with the rest retrieved from reference TRBV19 and TRBJ2-1, is DGGITQSPKYLFRKEGQNVTLSCEQNLNHDAMYWYRQDPGQGLRLIYYSQIVNDFQKGDIAEGYSVSREKKESFPLTVTSAQKNPTAFYLCASSIVQSNKQFFGPGTRLTVL.

By its share, this clonotype is large. The chain couples TRBV20-1 to TRBJ2-7; 10 nucleotides line up with TRBD2. CDR1 and CDR2 (germline): DFQATT, SNEGSKA (reference sequence). The CDR3 has 16 residues. V trimming: 2 bases; J trimming: 3 bases; junction bases outside the gene matches: 10. The CDR3 here is CSARPVTSGVGYEQYF. For the CDR3, the DNA is TGCAGTGCTAGACCAGTCACTAGCGGGGTGGGCTACGAGCAGTACTTC.

By frequency in the sample, this clonotype is medium-sized. V gene TRBV6-1 combines with J gene TRBJ1-2; 7 bases agree with TRBD1. The J segment lost 2 bases and the V segment lost 0 bases, leaving 3 bases of the junction unmatched. CDR1 is MNHNS and CDR2 is SASEGT in the germline V gene. The length of the CDR3 is 15 residues. In DNA, the CDR3 is TGTGCCAGCAGTGAAGCTGAGACAGGGAACTATGGCTACACCTTC. It codes for CASSEAETGNYGYTF.

In this sample, this clonotype is large (0.1 to 1%). V usage is TRBV5-4 and J usage is TRBJ1-2; no definite D call. The ends were cut back, 4 bases at V and 4 bases at J, with 11 bases in the middle. Per germline, CDR1 SGHNT and CDR2 YYREEE (reference sequence). The CDR3 runs 13 residues. In DNA, the CDR3 is TGTGCCAGCAGCCTACACGGGGTCTATGGCTACACCTTC. Translated, it gives CASSLHGVYGYTF.

By share, this clonotype counts as medium-sized (0.01 to 0.1%). The rearrangement joins TRBV2 to TRBJ1-1; D is unclear. The CDR3 contains 13 residues. V was shortened by 11 bases and J by 6 bases, with 19 bases between the two germline ends. The germline V gene has CDR1 SNHLY and CDR2 FYNNEI. The CDR3 nucleotides are TGTGCCGTCCCGGTCGGGGAAAGGTCTGAAGCTTTCTTT. It encodes CAVPVGERSEAFF.

The chain has TRBV21-1 and TRBJ2-7; the listed D gene, TRBD1, was not tested against the DNA. TRBV21-1 is listed as a pseudogene. The CDR3 has 15 residues. The DNA of the CDR3 is TGTGCCGGCATCGTTCCCGGGACAAAGTCCTACGAGCGGTACTTC. It yields the protein CAGIVPGTKSYERYF.

This clonotype rates as large. The chain uses TRBV19 and TRBJ2-7, with D perhaps matching TRBD2 (5 bases). V lost 7 bases to trimming and J lost 1 base, with 14 bases between them. Germline values: CDR1 LNHDA, CDR2 SQIVND (reference sequence). The CDR3 extends over 14 amino acids. CDR3 DNA: TGTGCCAGTACCCCTGACGGGGAGTCCTACGAGCAGTACTTC. It codes for CASTPDGESYEQYF.

By sample share, this clonotype is medium-sized (0.01 to 0.1%). The J gene is TRBJ2-3, the V gene TRBV5-1; D possibly corresponds to TRBD2 (7 bases). This CDR3 region has 15 residues. Germline V lookup: CDR1 SGHRS, CDR2 YFSETQ. V lost 6 bases, J lost 10 bases, and 24 bases lay in between. CDR3 DNA: TGCGCCAGCATGAACCGGGACCCGATCGGGGGGCCGCAGTATTTT. Translating gives CASMNRDPIGGPQYF. Complete variable domain (other parts from reference TRBV5-1 and TRBJ2-3): KAGVTQTPRYLIKTRGQQVTLSCSPISGHRSVSWYQQTPGQGLQFLFEYFSETQRNKGNFPGRFSGRQFSNSRSEMNVSTLELGDSALYLCASMNRDPIGGPQYFGPGTRLTVL.